This T cell receptor beta chain appears in the sequencing data of a study of human T cells and chemical hapten exposure. Whole-study findings and limits: PT1 expanded TCR numbers rose with patch test score.

This clonotype was observed a few times. Its matching antigen is unknown. Authors' methods: A per-sample median of about 96,000 TCRs was observed, with a range of roughly 20,000 to 690,600. TCRdb re-analysed the RACE reads in MiXCR, keeping a single row per CDR3 protein. These V and J calls rely on TCRdb rather than the paper's analysis. The table lists 180,000 or so distinct CDR3 sequences, about 14% of them singletons. Time point described: patch test 1, 2 weeks after DPC sensitization. Treatment noted: therapeutic diphenylcyclopropenone sensitization with weekly scalp DPC. Sequenced material: whole blood, taken in connection with sensitization to the hapten diphenylcyclopropenone (DPC). The source is a woman under 40 with alopecia areata. Some clones in this sample may be carry-over from other donors' samples.

The CDR3: CASSSSTGRGEKLFF. The CDR3 region has the DNA TGTGCCAGCAGCTCCTCAACAGGGCGCGGCGAAAAACTGTTTTTT. The chain joins TRBV7-2 to TRBJ1-4; a weak D match, TRBD1 (6 bases). Looked up from germline, CDR1 is SGHTA and CDR2 is FQGNSA. The V and J ends lost 4 bases and 8 bases respectively, with 17 bases between them. CDR3 length: 15 amino acids.